This record concerns one T cell receptor (beta chain) sequence. TCRdb processed the 5' RACE reads again and assigns one entry to each CDR3 protein, with no DNA. The table lists some 600,000 distinct CDR3 sequences. These data come from a study of T cells expressing NK-cell markers. On the study more broadly: Eight donors were sequenced, seven testing HCMV-seropositive and one testing seronegative.

This CDR3 comprises 14 residues. Germline CDR1 KGHSH, CDR2 LQKENI. The sequence was obtained from a man between 18 and 35 years old in good health. The specimen sequenced was blood T cells: a sorted CD56 or NKG2C T cell subset, CD4+ or CD8+ T cells, or bulk PBMC T cells (not recorded which). The chain has TRBV18 and TRBJ1-6. The CDR3 here is CASSPDTSYSPLHF.